Presented here are 18 T cell receptor beta chains from one specimen sequenced in a study of control samples from healthy donors and cancer patients. Sequencing used immunoSEQ multiplex PCR; TCRdb keeps in-frame clones, though not all of them. The sample has about 140,000 clones, approximately 94% seen once; the top ten hold around 13%. The sequencing input was blood. These receptors came from a man aged 35 to 55 in good health.

V gene TRBV20-1 combines with J gene TRBJ1-4; no reliable D call. The CDR3 is 15 amino acids. CDR1 is DFQATT and CDR2 is SNEGSKA in the germline V gene (reference sequence). Trimming cost V 3 bases and J 0 bases, with 11 bases left between them. CDR3 amino acids: CSASRARATNEKLFF. The CDR3 bases are TGCAGTGCTAGTCGGGCGAGGGCAACTAATGAAAAACTGTTTTTT.

With respect to this clone: Only one base separates this from a far larger clonotype, so it likely reflects a read error. The chain is built from TRBV6-6 and TRBJ1-6; D not certain. The CDR3 is made up of 12 amino acids. Trimming removed 5 bases at V and 6 bases at J, with 5 bases between. Germline CDR1 and CDR2: MNHNY and SVGAGI (reference sequence). CDR3 protein: CASSRTNSPLHF. The CDR3 bases are TGTGCCAGCAGTCGAACTAATTCACCCCTCCACTTT.

V and J are TRBV13 and TRBJ2-7, with 8 nucleotides matching TRBD1. The germline gives CDR1 PRHDT, CDR2 FYEKMQ (reference sequence). V shed 4 bases and J 2 bases; nucleotides not matched to a gene: 7. CDR3 length equals 15 residues. This CDR3 is CASSSLGTGAYEQYF. In nucleotides, the CDR3 is TGTGCCAGCAGCTCTCTCGGGACAGGCGCCTACGAGCAGTACTTC.

J is TRBJ1-5 and V is TRBV28, with D unresolved. CDR1 is MDHEN, CDR2 SYDVKM, per germline. Trimming removed 2 bases from V and 4 bases from J, with 6 bases in between. CDR3 length equals 13 residues. CDR3 loop: CASSLAVNQPQHF. CDR3 bases: TGTGCCAGCAGTTTAGCCGTAAATCAGCCCCAGCATTTT.

The chain uses TRBV3-1 (or the pseudogene TRBV3-2) and TRBJ2-7; D is uncertain. This CDR3 has 13 residues. CDR1 is LGHDT, CDR2 YNNKEL, per germline (reference sequence). The V end lost 1 base, the J end lost 7 bases, and 11 bases lay between the germline ends. The CDR3: CASSQVPLGEQYF. The CDR3 DNA sequence: TGTGCCAGCAGCCAAGTACCCCTGGGAGAGCAGTACTTC.

CDR3 sequence: CASSQGLGFHYGYTF. The CDR3 DNA sequence: TGCGCCAGCAGCCAAGGATTGGGATTTCACTATGGCTACACCTTC. The chain links TRBV4-3 to TRBJ1-2; D is uncertain. Germline V gives CDR1 LGHNA, CDR2 YSLEER. V was pared by 1 base and J by 3 bases, with 12 bases between. CDR3 length equals 15 residues.

The CDR3 DNA reads as TGTGCCAGCAGCCCTTCGGCGGGGAATTTCTTGAATGAGCAGTTCTTC. Translated, it gives CASSPSAGNFLNEQFF. The chain has TRBV3-1 (or the pseudogene TRBV3-2) and TRBJ2-1; weak D call: TRBD2 (6 bases). V lost 4 bases to trimming and J lost 7 bases, with 20 bases between them. This CDR3 contains 16 residues. Germline CDR1 and CDR2: LGHDT and YNNKEL (reference sequence).

The V call is TRBV7-3, the J call TRBJ1-3; D remains ambiguous. The CDR3 is 19 residues long. Trimming left V 5 bases short and J 4 bases short, with 27 bases between. Germline lookup yields CDR1 SGHTA and CDR2 FQGTGA. CDR3 in DNA: TGTGCCAGCAGCGAAACCCCACTCGGTTTGTGGCAGCAAGGAAACACCATATATTTT. Translating gives CASSETPLGLWQQGNTIYF.

This sequence joins TRBV4-1 and TRBJ2-3, with 11 bases identical to TRBD2. There are 17 residues in the CDR3. CDR1 and CDR2 from the germline V gene are MGHRA and YSYEKL. V dropped 2 bases and J dropped 1; count of bases not matched to a gene: 5. CDR3 residues: CASSQFSGRDGTDTQYF. The CDR3 DNA sequence: TGCGCCAGCAGCCAATTTAGCGGGAGGGACGGCACAGATACGCAGTATTTT.

This clone was seen once. This chain links TRBV7-2 with TRBJ1-2; D might be TRBD1 (6 bases). CDR3 length: 13 residues. The ends were cut back, 4 bases at V and 4 bases at J, with 10 bases in the middle. Germline V lookup: CDR1 SGHTA, CDR2 FQGNSA. The CDR3 nucleotides read TGTGCCAGCAGCTCACAGGGCTTCTATGGCTACACCTTC. Residues: CASSSQGFYGYTF.

The V gene is TRBV10-3, the J gene TRBJ2-5; D possibly corresponds to TRBD1 (6 bases). This CDR3 has 15 residues. Between the trimmed V and J ends, which lost 3 bases and 4 bases, there was a span of 15 bases. Germline assignment: CDR1 ENHRY and CDR2 SYGVKD. CDR3 loop: CAISDQQGPGETQYF. In nucleotides, the CDR3 is TGTGCCATCAGTGATCAACAGGGCCCTGGAGAGACCCAGTACTTC.

This clone showed up just once. The chain combines TRBV5-6 with TRBJ2-5; D unclear. The CDR3 has 15 residues. V lost 1 base and J lost 1, with 11 bases in between. In germline, CDR1 is SGHDT, CDR2 YYEEEE. CDR3 sequence: CASSLLLSVQETQYF. As DNA, the CDR3 is TGTGCCAGCAGCTTGCTGCTTTCAGTCCAAGAGACCCAGTACTTC.

V and J are TRBV7-2 and TRBJ2-2; D possibly corresponds to TRBD1 (5 bases). CDR1 is SGHTA and CDR2 is FQGNSA in the germline V gene. This CDR3 has 13 residues. V was shortened by 2 bases and J by 7 bases, with 8 bases between the two germline ends. The CDR3 reads CASSLFDSGELFF. DNA for the CDR3: TGTGCCAGCAGCTTATTCGACAGCGGGGAGCTGTTTTTT.

This clone was observed a single time. The CDR3 region is CASSPRLAGVLSTDTQYF. The CDR3 DNA sequence: TGTGCCAGCAGCCCCCGACTAGCGGGGGTCCTCTCCACAGATACGCAGTATTTT. The chain recombines TRBV9 with TRBJ2-3; 12 bases agree with TRBD2. Germline lookup yields CDR1 SGDLS and CDR2 YYNGEE. V dropped 4 bases and J dropped 2; count of bases not matched to a gene: 11. The CDR3 spans 18 residues.

The gene calls are TRBV24-1 and TRBJ1-5, with a tentative D call TRBD1 (5 bases). V shed 7 bases and J shed 0 bases, with 9 bases lying between them. Germline-derived CDR1 and CDR2 are KGHDR and SFDVKD. The CDR3 runs to 14 residues. CDR3 amino acids: CATSGAPSNQPQHF. CDR3 nucleotide sequence: TGTGCCACCAGCGGGGCTCCTAGCAATCAGCCCCAGCATTTT.

V is TRBV9 and J is TRBJ1-5; D is perhaps TRBD1 (5 bases). The CDR3 is made up of 13 amino acids. Per the germline V gene, CDR1 is SGDLS and CDR2 is YYNGEE. V shed 3 bases and J shed 2 bases, with 6 bases lying between them. Here the CDR3 reads CASSARGNQPQHF. In DNA, the CDR3 is TGTGCCAGCAGCGCCAGGGGCAATCAGCCCCAGCATTTT.

The J gene is TRBJ2-2, the V gene TRBV4-3; 8 positions match TRBD1. The CDR3 runs to 17 residues. The junction had 7 bases not matched to a gene; V was cut back by 3 bases and J by 1 base. The germline V gene encodes CDR1 LGHNA and CDR2 YSLEER. CDR3 in amino acids: CASSHYRGFLNTGELFF. The CDR3 region has the DNA TGCGCCAGCAGCCATTACAGGGGGTTTCTGAACACCGGGGAGCTGTTTTTT.

The V gene is TRBV11-2, the J gene TRBJ1-3; possibly TRBD1 for D (6 bases). Germline CDR1 SGHAT, CDR2 FQNNGV. The CDR3 runs to 16 residues. Trimming took 0 bases from V and 5 from J, leaving 14 bases between them. The CDR3 DNA is TGTGCCAGCAGCTTAGATCGGGACACCCAGAGAAACACCATATATTTT. Protein: CASSLDRDTQRNTIYF.